This T cell receptor (beta chain) was observed in a study of radiotherapy plus CTLA-4 blockade in lung cancer. Study at large: Objective response rate was roughly 19%; disease control rate, 25% to 35%. Findings of the study overall: After radiotherapy and ipilimumab, tumor-derived clones expanded in peripheral blood. Reportedly, early blood T cell clone dynamics best predicted response, with interferon-beta.

The data were produced by immunoSEQ multiplex PCR, yet TCRdb's version contains in-frame clones alone and is incomplete. The sample contains tens of thousands of clones, roughly 75% of which appear only once. This CDR3 is built from 15 residues. The V and J ends lost 5 bases and 5 bases, in that order; junction bases with no gene match: 9. In germline, CDR1 is SGHTA, CDR2 FQGNSA. Details on this clone: The antigen is unknown.

This rearrangement joins TRBV7-2 to TRBJ1-2, with 9 bases aligning to TRBD1. The sequence came from a human donor with non-small cell lung cancer who had a complete response to radiotherapy plus ipilimumab. This material consisted of peripheral blood, taken from a patient treated with radiotherapy plus ipilimumab. DNA of the CDR3: TGTGCCAGCAGCGTAGGACAGGGGCAGGAGTATGGCTACACCTTC. Translated: CASSVGQGQEYGYTF.